This TCR beta chain was retrieved from a study of blood T cells in healthy people across ages. Using a J-beta primer mix together with a sample-barcoded 5' primer, a second PCR was run for roughly 7 to 12 cycles. Each CDR3 protein is one row after TCRdb ran MiXCR on the 5' RACE reads. The repertoire holds some 760,000 distinct CDR3 sequences, with 25% as singletons. CDR1 and CDR2 from the germline V gene are MNHEY and SMNVEV (reference sequence). This CDR3 region has 13 residues. The same specimen was also included in a second study, on T cells of mothers and their children.

The sample comprised blood. The sequence was collected from a boy younger than 18 in good health. The V and J genes are TRBV27 and TRBJ2-5, with unresolved D. The J call may be incorrect, as the DNA end agrees better with TRBJ2-1. CDR3 nucleotide sequence: TGTGCCAGCAGTTTATCTTATTACAATGAGCAGTTCTTC. This codes for CASSLSYYNEQFF.